The rows below give T cell receptor beta chains drawn from one sample of a study of Tregs in tolerant kidney transplant recipients. The data were produced by immunoSEQ multiplex PCR, yet TCRdb's version contains in-frame clones alone and is incomplete. The sample includes about 240,000 clones, about 80% of them seen just once. Sequencing was carried out using CD4+ T cells from blood. These receptors came from a human donor in good health. Each CDR3 is given with its conserved first and last residue. The D gene is left open where the match is weak. Expanded clones get a size class; other rows say once, few or many, or leave the size out.

16	TRBD1	TRBV23-1	TRBJ1-1	-	TGCGCCAGCAGTCAATCCCCCCGGACAGGGGGTAGTTTGGCTTTCTTT	CASSQSPRTGGSLAFF
18	TRBD1	TRBV7-9	TRBJ1-2	-	TGTGCCAGCAGCTTCCCCGGGACAGGGGCTGAGACTAACTATGGCTACACCTTC	CASSFPGTGAETNYGYTF
15	TRBD2	TRBV10-3	TRBJ2-1	-	TGTGCCATCAGTGGACTAGCGGGGGGTTACAATGAGCAGTTCTTC	CAISGLAGGYNEQFF
15	-	TRBV5-4	TRBJ1-1	-	TGTGCCAGCAGCGGCGGGACCCCGTTGGGACCTGAAGCTTTCTTT	CASSGGTPLGPEAFF
16	TRBD1	TRBV18	TRBJ1-2	-	TGTGCCAGCCGGCGCAAAACGGACAGGGAGATGTATGGCTACACCTTC	CASRRKTDREMYGYTF
12	TRBD2	TRBV7-9	TRBJ2-7	-	TGTGCCAGCAGCGCCGGACTAGCGGCGCTGTACTTC	CASSAGLAALYF
17	-	TRBV5-1	TRBJ2-5	-	TGCGCCAGCAGCTTCTGGCCCGGGACCACGTACCAAGAGACCCAGTACTTC	CASSFWPGTTYQETQYF
18	-	TRBV5-4	TRBJ2-7	-	TGTGCCAGCAGCCAAAACCTAATTTGGGGGGGCAGCTCCTACGAGCAGTACTTC	CASSQNLIWGGSSYEQYF
15	-	TRBV6-5	TRBJ2-6	few	TGTGCCAGCAGAAGTACAATCTCTGGGGCCAACGTCCTGACTTTC	CASRSTISGANVLTF
14	-	TRBV4-1	TRBJ1-2	-	TGCGCCAGCAGCCAAGAAGGTGTCTCGAGGGGCTACACCTTC	CASSQEGVSRGYTF
16	-	TRBV7-9	TRBJ1-2	-	TGTGCCAGCAGCTTAGGGGCAGGGGAGCAAAACTATGGCTACACCTTC	CASSLGAGEQNYGYTF
14	TRBD2	TRBV11-2	TRBJ2-1	-	TGTGCCAGCAGCTTCAACGGGGGGGTCGATGAGCAGTTCTTC	CASSFNGGVDEQFF
17	TRBD1	TRBV18	TRBJ2-5	-	TGTGCCAGCTCACCACTCGGGACAGGCGCTTCGGGGGAGACCCAGTACTTC	CASSPLGTGASGETQYF
12	-	TRBV2	TRBJ2-7	-	TGTGCCAGCAGTGTCGAAGGGAACGAGCAGTACTTC	CASSVEGNEQYF
16	-	TRBV10-1	TRBJ2-1	-	TGCGCCAGCAGTGAGAGGGGCAGGGGCCCCCACAATGAGCAGTTCTTC	CASSERGRGPHNEQFF
16	-	TRBV11-3	TRBJ2-2	-	TGTGCCAGCAGCCCTTTAGGGCAGGCGAACACCGGGGAGCTGTTTTTT	CASSPLGQANTGELFF
17	-	TRBV28	TRBJ1-4	-	TGTGCCAGTTTCCGCGGGGGGGCCCAAGGCACTAATGAAAAACTGTTTTTT	CASFRGGAQGTNEKLFF
17	TRBD1	TRBV19	TRBJ1-2	-	TGTGCCAGTAGTACAGCCGGGACAGCCTTTTTCCTTCATGGCTACACCTTC	CASSTAGTAFFLHGYTF
14	-	TRBV5-4	TRBJ2-5	-	TGTGCCAGCAGGTCGGGACAAACAACGGAGACCCAGTACTTC	CASRSGQTTETQYF
19	TRBD2	TRBV5-6	TRBJ2-3	-	TGTGCCAGCAGTTACCGGACTAGCGGGAACAGCCGTCGTCCAGATACGCAGTATTTT	CASSYRTSGNSRRPDTQYF
14	-	TRBV11-3	TRBJ1-4	-	TGTGCCAGCAGCTTGAACCCAACTAATGAAAAACTGTTTTTT	CASSLNPTNEKLFF
15	-	TRBV5-1	TRBJ1-2	-	TGCGCCAGCAGCTTGGGTCCACTGTCCAACTATGGCTACACCTTC	CASSLGPLSNYGYTF
13	-	TRBV5-1	TRBJ1-1	-	TGCGCCAGCAGCTTGCTACAGAACACTGAAGCTTTCTTT	CASSLLQNTEAFF
16	-	TRBV5-6	TRBJ2-2	-	TGTGCCAGCAGCTTGGGCAGGCCTCCGGGCACCGGGGAGCTGTTTTTT	CASSLGRPPGTGELFF
15	-	TRBV11-2	TRBJ1-2	-	TGTGCCAGCAGCCCGTTGGCGGGGGGCGACTATGGCTACACCTTC	CASSPLAGGDYGYTF
11	-	TRBV20-1	TRBJ1-1	-	TGCAGTGCCCCAGAGAACACTGAAGCTTTCTTT	CSAPENTEAFF
11	-	TRBV7-6	TRBJ2-5	-	TGTGCCAGCAGCTATATGGGGTCCCAGTACTTC	CASSYMGSQYF
14	TRBD1	TRBV6-5	TRBJ2-3	once	TGTGCCACCGGACGGGACAGGGTCACAGATACGCAGTATTTT	CATGRDRVTDTQYF
13	-	TRBV6-6	TRBJ1-1	-	TGTGCCAGTAAAAGCGGGGAGAACACTGAAGCTTTCTTT	CASKSGENTEAFF
16	-	TRBV10-3	TRBJ2-3	-	TGTGCCATCAGTGAGTCCCGCGCCTCAAGCACAGATACGCAGTATTTT	CAISESRASSTDTQYF
17	-	TRBV6-1	TRBJ1-5	-	TGTGCCAGCAGTGAAAGGAGAGAGATTAATAGCAATCAGCCCCAGCATTTT	CASSERREINSNQPQHF
16	TRBD1	TRBV2	TRBJ1-6	-	TGTGCCAGCAGGGAGAGGGACAGGGCGGGTAATTCACCCCTCCACTTT	CASRERDRAGNSPLHF
15	-	TRBV4-1	TRBJ1-2	-	TGCGCCAGCAGCCCTCTTTCGGGGGTGACACATGGCTACACCTTC	CASSPLSGVTHGYTF
13	-	TRBV7-9	TRBJ1-6	-	TGTGCCAGCAGCTTAGAAAGTAATTCACCCCTCCACTTT	CASSLESNSPLHF
14	-	TRBV6-1	TRBJ2-7	-	TGTGCCAGCAAACCACGCGGCTCCGGATACGAGCAGTACTTC	CASKPRGSGYEQYF
12	-	TRBV25-1	TRBJ2-3	-	TGTGCCAGCAGTGAAGGTGGGCGAACGCAGTATTTT	CASSEGGRTQYF
16	-	TRBV7-9	TRBJ2-6	-	TGTGCCAGCAGCTTCATCGGGGGCTCTGGGGCCAACGTCCTGACTTTC	CASSFIGGSGANVLTF
15	-	TRBV18	TRBJ2-3	-	TGTGCCAGCTCACCGGCCTCCCGGGGTGAAGATACGCAGTATTTT	CASSPASRGEDTQYF
13	TRBD2	TRBV5-1	TRBJ2-5	-	TGCGCCAGCAGCGGGACTAGCCAAGAGGCCCAGTACTTC	CASSGTSQEAQYF
16	-	TRBV5-1	TRBJ2-5	-	TGCGCCAGCAGCTTGGACCCAGACCGACCCCAAGAGACCCAGTACTTC	CASSLDPDRPQETQYF
11	-	TRBV5-6	TRBJ2-1	-	TGTGCCAGCAGCTACGGTGATGAGCAGTTCTTC	CASSYGDEQFF
15	-	TRBV9	TRBJ1-1	once	TGTGCCAGCAGCCCTCCGGGGAACATGAACACTGAAGCTTTCTTT	CASSPPGNMNTEAFF
14	-	TRBV11-2	TRBJ1-5	-	TGTGCCAGCAGCTTGGGTGGGGGGGCTCAGCCCCAGCATTTT	CASSLGGGAQPQHF
14	-	TRBV7-9	TRBJ1-1	-	TGTGCCAGCAGCCTTACGGGCCCGTCGTTTGAAGCTTTCTTT	CASSLTGPSFEAFF
14	-	TRBV6-5	TRBJ2-1	-	TGTGCCAGCAGTTACCGGACAGTTTACAATGAGCAGTTCTTC	CASSYRTVYNEQFF
14	-	TRBV30	TRBJ1-1	-	TGTGCCTGGAGTGTACCCCCAGGGGCTACTGAAGCTTTCTTT	CAWSVPPGATEAFF
17	-	TRBV19	TRBJ2-6	-	TGTGCCAGTAGCACAGTGGAGGCGACATCTGGGGCCAACGTCCTGACTTTC	CASSTVEATSGANVLTF
15	-	TRBV6-1	TRBJ1-1	once	TGTGCCAGCAGTTCCCCGGGGCGTGTGCCTCTGGGGGCTTTCTTT	CASSSPGRVPLGAFF
15	-	TRBV7-9	TRBJ1-2	-	TGTGCCAGCAGCTTAAGGAATCGGGGGGACGATGGCTACACCTTC	CASSLRNRGDDGYTF
14	TRBD1	TRBV5-6	TRBJ1-5	-	TGTGCCAGCAGCTCCCGGGACAGATATCAGCCCCAGCATTTT	CASSSRDRYQPQHF
14	-	TRBV6-1	TRBJ1-6	few	TGTGCCAGCAGTGAGCGGCAGGGGTATTCACCCCTCCACTTT	CASSERQGYSPLHF